This TCR beta chain is from a study of technical replicates of blood from a handful of donors. The CDR3 has 17 residues. Germline CDR1 and CDR2: SNHLY and FYNNEI. The V and J ends lost 6 bases and 0 bases, in that order; junction bases with no gene match: 8. Only in-frame clones appear in the TCRdb table, and some are missing; sequencing was by immunoSEQ multiplex PCR. The profile covers about 70,000 clones, with approximately 86% appearing a single time and 5% taken by the ten largest. This TCR came from a human donor in good health. Some clones in this sample may be carry-over from other donors' samples. The specimen sequenced was PBMCs. The chain combines TRBV2 with TRBJ2-7, with 13 bases aligning to TRBD2. CDR3 protein: CASRSTSGRTYSYEQYF. CDR3 nucleotides: TGTGCCAGCAGATCGACTAGCGGGAGGACCTACTCCTACGAGCAGTACTTC.